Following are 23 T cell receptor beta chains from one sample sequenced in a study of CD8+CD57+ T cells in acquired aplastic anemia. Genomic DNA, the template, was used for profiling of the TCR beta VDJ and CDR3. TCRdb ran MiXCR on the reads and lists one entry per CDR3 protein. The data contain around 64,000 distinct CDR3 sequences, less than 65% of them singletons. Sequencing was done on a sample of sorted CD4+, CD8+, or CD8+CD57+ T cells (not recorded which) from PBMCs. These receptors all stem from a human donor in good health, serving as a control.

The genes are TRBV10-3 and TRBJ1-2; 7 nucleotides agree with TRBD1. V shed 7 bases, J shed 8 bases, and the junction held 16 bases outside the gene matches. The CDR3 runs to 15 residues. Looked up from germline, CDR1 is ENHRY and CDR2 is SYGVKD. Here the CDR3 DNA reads TGTGCCATCATTTCCGGTCAGGGGGTAGGAGTAGGCTACACCTTC. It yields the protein CAIISGQGVGVGYTF.

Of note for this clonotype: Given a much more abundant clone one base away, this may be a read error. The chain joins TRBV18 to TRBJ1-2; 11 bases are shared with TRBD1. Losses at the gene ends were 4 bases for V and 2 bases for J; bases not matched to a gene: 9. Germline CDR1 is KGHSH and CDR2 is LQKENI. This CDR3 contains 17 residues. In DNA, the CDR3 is TGTGCCAGCTCACACTACTGGGACAGGGGGGAGAACTATGGCTACACCTTC. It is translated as CASSHYWDRGENYGYTF.

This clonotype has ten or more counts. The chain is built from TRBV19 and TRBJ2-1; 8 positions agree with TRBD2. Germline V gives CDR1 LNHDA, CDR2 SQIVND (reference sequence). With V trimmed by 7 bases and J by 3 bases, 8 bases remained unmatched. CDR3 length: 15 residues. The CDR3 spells CASMVSGSFYNEQFF. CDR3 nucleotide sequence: TGTGCCAGTATGGTGAGCGGGAGTTTCTACAATGAGCAGTTCTTC.

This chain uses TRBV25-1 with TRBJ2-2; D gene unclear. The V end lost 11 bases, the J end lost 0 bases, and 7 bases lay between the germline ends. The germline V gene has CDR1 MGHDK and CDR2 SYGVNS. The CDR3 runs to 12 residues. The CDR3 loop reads CASETNTGELFF. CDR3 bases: TGTGCCTCAGAAACGAACACCGGGGAGCTGTTTTTT.

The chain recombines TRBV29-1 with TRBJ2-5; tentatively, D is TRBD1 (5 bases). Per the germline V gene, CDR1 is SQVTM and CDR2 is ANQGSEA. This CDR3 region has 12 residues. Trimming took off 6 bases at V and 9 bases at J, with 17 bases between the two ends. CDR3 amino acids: CSVGDGNQPQYF. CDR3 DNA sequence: TGCAGCGTAGGGGATGGCAATCAGCCCCAGTACTTC.

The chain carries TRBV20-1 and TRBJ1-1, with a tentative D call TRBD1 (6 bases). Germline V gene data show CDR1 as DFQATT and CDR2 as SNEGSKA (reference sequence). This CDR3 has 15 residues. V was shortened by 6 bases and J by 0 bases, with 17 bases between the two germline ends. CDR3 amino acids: CSAQYRDGMNTEAFF. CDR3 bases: TGCAGTGCCCAGTACAGGGATGGAATGAACACTGAAGCTTTCTTT.

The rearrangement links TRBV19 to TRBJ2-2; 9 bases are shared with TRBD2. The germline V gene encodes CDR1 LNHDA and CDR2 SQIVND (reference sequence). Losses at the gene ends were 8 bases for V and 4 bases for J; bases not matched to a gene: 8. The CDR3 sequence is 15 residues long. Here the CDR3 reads CASRGSGRSTGELFF. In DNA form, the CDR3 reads TGTGCCAGTCGGGGTAGCGGGAGAAGCACCGGGGAGCTGTTTTTT.

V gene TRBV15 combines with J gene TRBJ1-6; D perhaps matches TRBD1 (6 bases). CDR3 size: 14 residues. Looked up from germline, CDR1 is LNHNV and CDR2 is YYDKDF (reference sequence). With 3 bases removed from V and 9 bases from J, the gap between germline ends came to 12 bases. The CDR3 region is CATSSPGDSSPLHF. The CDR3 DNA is TGTGCCACCAGCAGTCCAGGGGATTCTTCACCCCTCCACTTT.

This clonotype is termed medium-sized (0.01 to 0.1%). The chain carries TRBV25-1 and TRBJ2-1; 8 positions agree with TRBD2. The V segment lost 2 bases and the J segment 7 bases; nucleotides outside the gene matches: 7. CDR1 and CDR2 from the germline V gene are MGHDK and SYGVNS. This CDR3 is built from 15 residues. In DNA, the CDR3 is TGTGCCAGCAGTGAACCCAGCGGGAGTTCGAATGAGCAGTTCTTC. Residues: CASSEPSGSSNEQFF.

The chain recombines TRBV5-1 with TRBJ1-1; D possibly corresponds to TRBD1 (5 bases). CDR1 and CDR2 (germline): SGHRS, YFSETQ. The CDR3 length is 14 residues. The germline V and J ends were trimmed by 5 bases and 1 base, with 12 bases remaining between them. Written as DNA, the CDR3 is TGCGCCAGCAGTCTAGCAGGGAGGAACACTGAAGCTTTCTTT. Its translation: CASSLAGRNTEAFF.

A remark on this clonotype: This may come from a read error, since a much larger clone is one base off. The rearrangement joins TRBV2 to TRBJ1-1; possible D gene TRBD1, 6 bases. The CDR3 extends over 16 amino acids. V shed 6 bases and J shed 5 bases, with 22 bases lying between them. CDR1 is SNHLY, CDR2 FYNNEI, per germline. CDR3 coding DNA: TGTGCCAGCAGCCAAGTCCTTACGGGGGCGGGAACTGAAGCTTTCTTT. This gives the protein CASSQVLTGAGTEAFF.

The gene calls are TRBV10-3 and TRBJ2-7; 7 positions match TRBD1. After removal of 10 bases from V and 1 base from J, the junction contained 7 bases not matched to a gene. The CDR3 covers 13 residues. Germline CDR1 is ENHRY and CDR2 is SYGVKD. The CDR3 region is CASLRQGSYEQYF. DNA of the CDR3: TGTGCCAGTCTAAGACAGGGATCCTACGAGCAGTACTTC.

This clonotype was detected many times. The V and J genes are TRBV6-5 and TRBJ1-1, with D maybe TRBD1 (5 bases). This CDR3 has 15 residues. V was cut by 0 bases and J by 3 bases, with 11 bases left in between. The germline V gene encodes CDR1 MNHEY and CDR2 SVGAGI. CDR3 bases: TGTGCCAGCAGTTACTCGCGACAGCTTCACACTGAAGCTTTCTTT. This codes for CASSYSRQLHTEAFF.

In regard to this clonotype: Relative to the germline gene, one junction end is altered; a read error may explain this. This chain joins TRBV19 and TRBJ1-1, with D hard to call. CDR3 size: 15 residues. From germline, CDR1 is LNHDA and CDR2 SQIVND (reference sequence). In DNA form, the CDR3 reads TGTGCCAGTAGTATGAGACCAGAACAGCACACTGAAGCCTTCTTT. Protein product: CASSMRPEQHTEAFF.

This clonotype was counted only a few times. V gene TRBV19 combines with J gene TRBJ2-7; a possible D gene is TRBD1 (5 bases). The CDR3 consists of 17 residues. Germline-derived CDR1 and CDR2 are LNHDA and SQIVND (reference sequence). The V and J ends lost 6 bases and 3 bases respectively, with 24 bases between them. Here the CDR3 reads CASRVTATESINYEQYF. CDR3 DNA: TGTGCCAGTAGAGTGACGGCGACAGAGAGTATAAACTACGAGCAGTACTTC. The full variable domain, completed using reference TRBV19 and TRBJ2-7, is DGGITQSPKYLFRKEGQNVTLSCEQNLNHDAMYWYRQDPGQGLRLIYYSQIVNDFQKGDIAEGYSVSREKKESFPLTVTSAQKNPTAFYLCASRVTATESINYEQYFGPGTRLTVT.

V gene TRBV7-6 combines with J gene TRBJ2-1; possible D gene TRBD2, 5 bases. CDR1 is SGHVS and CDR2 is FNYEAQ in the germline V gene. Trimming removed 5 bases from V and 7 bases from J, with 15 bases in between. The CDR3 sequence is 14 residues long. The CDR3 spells CASSASGTFNEQFF. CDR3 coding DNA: TGTGCCAGCAGCGCTTCGGGAACCTTTAATGAGCAGTTCTTC.

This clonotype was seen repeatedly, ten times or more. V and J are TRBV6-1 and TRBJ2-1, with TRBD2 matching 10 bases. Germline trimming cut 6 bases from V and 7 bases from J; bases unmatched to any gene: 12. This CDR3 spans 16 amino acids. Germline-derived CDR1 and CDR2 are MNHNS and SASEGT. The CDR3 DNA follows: TGTGCCAGCAGAGCCCCACTAGCGGGGATTGGGAATGAGCAGTTCTTC. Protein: CASRAPLAGIGNEQFF.

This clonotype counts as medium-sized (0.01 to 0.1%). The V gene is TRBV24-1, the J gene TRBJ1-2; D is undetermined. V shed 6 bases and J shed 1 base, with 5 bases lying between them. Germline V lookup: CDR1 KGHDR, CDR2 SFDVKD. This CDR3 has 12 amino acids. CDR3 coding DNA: TGTGCCACCAGTCAACGTAACTATGGCTACACCTTC. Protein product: CATSQRNYGYTF.

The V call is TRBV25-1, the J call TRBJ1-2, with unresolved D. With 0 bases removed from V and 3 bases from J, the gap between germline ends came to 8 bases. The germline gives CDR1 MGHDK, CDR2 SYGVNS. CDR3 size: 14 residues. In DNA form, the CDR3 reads TGTGCCAGCAGTGAATATACGGGTTACTATGGCTACACCTTC. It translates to CASSEYTGYYGYTF.

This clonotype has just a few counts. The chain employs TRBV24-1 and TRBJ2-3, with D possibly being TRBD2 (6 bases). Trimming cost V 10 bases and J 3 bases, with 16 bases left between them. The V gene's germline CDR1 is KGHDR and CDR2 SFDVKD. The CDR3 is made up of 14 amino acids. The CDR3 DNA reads TGTGCCACATACTCGGGAGTTTCAACAGATACGCAGTATTTT. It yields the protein CATYSGVSTDTQYF.

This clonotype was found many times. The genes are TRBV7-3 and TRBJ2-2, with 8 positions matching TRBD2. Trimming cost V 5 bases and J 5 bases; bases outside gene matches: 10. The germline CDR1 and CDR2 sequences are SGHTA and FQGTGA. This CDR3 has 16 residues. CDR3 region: CASSPGAGGRTGELFF. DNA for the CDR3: TGTGCCAGCAGCCCCGGGGCGGGAGGACGGACCGGGGAGCTGTTTTTT.

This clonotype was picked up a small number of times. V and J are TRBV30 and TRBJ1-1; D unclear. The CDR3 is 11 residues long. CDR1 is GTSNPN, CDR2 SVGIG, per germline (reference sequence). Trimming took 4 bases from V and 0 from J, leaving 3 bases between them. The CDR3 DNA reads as TGTGCCTGGAATTTGAACACTGAAGCTTTCTTT. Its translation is CAWNLNTEAFF.

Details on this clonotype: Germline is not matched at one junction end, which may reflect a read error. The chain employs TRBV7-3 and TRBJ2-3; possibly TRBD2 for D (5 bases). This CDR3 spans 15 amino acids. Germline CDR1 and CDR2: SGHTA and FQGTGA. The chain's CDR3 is CASSLGSASTDAQYF. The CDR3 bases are TGTGCCAGCAGCTTAGGTAGCGCCAGCACAGATGCGCAGTATTTT.